This T cell receptor beta chain appears in the sequencing data of a study of lymphopenia after photon versus proton radiotherapy. Whole-study results and caveats: Authors raise, but do not show, better survival with proton therapy. Proton therapy kept repertoires fairly stable, unlike photons, which gained effector/memory cells.

V gave up 3 bases and J gave up 5 bases; unmatched junction bases: 11. Germline V gene data show CDR1 as SNHLY and CDR2 as FYNNEI. The CDR3 is 16 residues long. On this clone itself: Its target is unknown.

Sequenced by immunoSEQ multiplex PCR; TCRdb stores in-frame clones only, minus some. The sample contains approximately 160,000 clones, 88% of which appear only once. The chain employs TRBV2 and TRBJ2-3; 7 bases match TRBD1. The sequenced sample was peripheral blood, obtained from a patient treated with photon-based radiotherapy. This receptor was obtained from a man over 45 with gastric cancer. For the CDR3, the DNA is TGTGCCAGCAGTGATCGCGGACAGGTTCCGGGAGATACGCAGTATTTT. Translating gives CASSDRGQVPGDTQYF.